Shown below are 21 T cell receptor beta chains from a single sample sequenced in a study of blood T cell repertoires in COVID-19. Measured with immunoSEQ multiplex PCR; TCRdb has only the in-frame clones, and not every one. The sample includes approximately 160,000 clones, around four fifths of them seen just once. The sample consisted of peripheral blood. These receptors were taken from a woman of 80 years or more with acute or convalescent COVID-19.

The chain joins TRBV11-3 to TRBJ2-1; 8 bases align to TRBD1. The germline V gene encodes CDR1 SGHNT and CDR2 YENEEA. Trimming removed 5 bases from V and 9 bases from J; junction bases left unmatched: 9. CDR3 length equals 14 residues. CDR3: CASSHETGGREQFF. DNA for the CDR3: TGTGCCAGCAGCCATGAAACAGGGGGTCGTGAGCAGTTCTTC.

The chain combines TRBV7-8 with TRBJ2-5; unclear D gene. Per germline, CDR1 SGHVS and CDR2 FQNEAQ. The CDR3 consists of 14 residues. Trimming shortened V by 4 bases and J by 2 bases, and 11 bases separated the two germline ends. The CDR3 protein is CASSYMADQETQYF. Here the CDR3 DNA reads TGTGCCAGCAGCTACATGGCAGATCAAGAGACCCAGTACTTC.

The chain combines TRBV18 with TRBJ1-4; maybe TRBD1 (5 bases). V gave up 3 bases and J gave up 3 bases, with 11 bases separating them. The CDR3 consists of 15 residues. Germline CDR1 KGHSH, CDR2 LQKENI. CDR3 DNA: TGTGCCAGCTCACCCGACAGACCCCCTAATGAAAAACTGTTTTTT. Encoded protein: CASSPDRPPNEKLFF.

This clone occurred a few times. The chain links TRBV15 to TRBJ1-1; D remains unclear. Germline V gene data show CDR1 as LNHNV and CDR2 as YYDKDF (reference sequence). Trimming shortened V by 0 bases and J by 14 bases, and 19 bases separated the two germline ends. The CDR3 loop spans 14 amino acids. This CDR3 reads CATSRDFVPPGEFF. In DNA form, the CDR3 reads TGTGCCACCAGCAGAGATTTTGTACCTCCAGGCGAGTTCTTT. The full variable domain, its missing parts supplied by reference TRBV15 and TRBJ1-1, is DAMVIQNPRYQVTQFGKPVTLSCSQTLNHNVMYWYQQKSSQAPKLLFHYYDKDFNNEADTPDNFQSRRPNTSFCFLDIRSPGLGDTAMYLCATSRDFVPPGEFFGQGTRLTVV.

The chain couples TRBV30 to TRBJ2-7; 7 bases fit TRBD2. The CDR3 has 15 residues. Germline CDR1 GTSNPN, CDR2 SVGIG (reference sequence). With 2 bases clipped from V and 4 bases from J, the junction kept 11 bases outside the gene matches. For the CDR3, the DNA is TGTGCCTGGAGTTGGGGGGGACGGGGTCAATACGAGCAGTACTTC. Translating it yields CAWSWGGRGQYEQYF.

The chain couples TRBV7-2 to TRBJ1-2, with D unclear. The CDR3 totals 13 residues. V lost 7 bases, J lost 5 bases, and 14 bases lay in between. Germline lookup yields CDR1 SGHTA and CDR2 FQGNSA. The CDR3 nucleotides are TGTGCCAGCAACCTTTCGACAAAATATGGCTACACCTTC. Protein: CASNLSTKYGYTF.

CDR3 DNA sequence: TGTGCCAGCAGCCCGCTTCAGGGGGTCTATGGCTACACCTTC. It encodes CASSPLQGVYGYTF. J is TRBJ1-2 and V is TRBV7-9, with 7 bases that match TRBD1. Losses at the gene ends were 5 bases for V and 4 bases for J; bases not matched to a gene: 7. This CDR3 comprises 14 residues. The germline CDR1 and CDR2 sequences are SEHNR and FQNEAQ (reference sequence).

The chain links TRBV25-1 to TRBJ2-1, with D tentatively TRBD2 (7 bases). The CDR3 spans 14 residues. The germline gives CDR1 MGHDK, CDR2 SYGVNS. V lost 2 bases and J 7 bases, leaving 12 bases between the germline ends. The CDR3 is CASSEAGALNEQFF. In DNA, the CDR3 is TGTGCCAGCAGTGAAGCGGGGGCACTAAATGAGCAGTTCTTC.

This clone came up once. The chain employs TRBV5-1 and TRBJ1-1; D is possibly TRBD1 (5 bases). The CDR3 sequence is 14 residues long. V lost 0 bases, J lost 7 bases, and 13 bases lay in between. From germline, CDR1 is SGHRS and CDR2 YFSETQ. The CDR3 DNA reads TGCGCCAGCAGCTTGGTAGGCCAGGGAAGTGAAGCTTTCTTT. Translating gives CASSLVGQGSEAFF. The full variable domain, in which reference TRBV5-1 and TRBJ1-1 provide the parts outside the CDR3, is KAGVTQTPRYLIKTRGQQVTLSCSPISGHRSVSWYQQTPGQGLQFLFEYFSETQRNKGNFPGRFSGRQFSNSRSEMNVSTLELGDSALYLCASSLVGQGSEAFFGQGTRLTVV.

CDR3 loop: CASSFRTGFTDTQYF. CDR3 in DNA: TGTGCCAGCAGCTTCAGGACAGGGTTCACAGATACGCAGTATTTT. V is TRBV5-6 and J is TRBJ2-3; 8 nucleotides align to TRBD1. With 2 bases clipped from V and 2 bases from J, the junction kept 4 bases outside the gene matches. Germline CDR1 SGHDT, CDR2 YYEEEE. This CDR3 has 15 residues.

CDR3 sequence reads: CASSPGTALSNQPQHF. The CDR3 nucleotides read TGTGCCAGCAGCCCCGGGACAGCCCTTAGCAATCAGCCCCAGCATTTT. The J gene is TRBJ1-5, the V gene TRBV7-9; 7 bases line up with TRBD1. Germline values: CDR1 SEHNR, CDR2 FQNEAQ (reference sequence). The CDR3 loop spans 16 amino acids. The V and J ends lost 5 bases and 0 bases, in that order; junction bases with no gene match: 7.

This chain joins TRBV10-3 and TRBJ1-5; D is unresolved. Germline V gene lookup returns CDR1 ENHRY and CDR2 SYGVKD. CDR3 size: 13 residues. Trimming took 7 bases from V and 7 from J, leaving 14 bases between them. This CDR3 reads CAIMAGQGQPQHF. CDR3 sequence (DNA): TGTGCCATCATGGCGGGCCAAGGCCAGCCCCAGCATTTT.

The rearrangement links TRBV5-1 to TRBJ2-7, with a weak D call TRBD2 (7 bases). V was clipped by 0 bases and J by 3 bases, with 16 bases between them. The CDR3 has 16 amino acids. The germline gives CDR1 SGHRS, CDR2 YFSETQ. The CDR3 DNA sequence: TGCGCCAGCAGCTTGGTGGTGGGTAGGGGGGGCTACGAGCAGTACTTC. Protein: CASSLVVGRGGYEQYF. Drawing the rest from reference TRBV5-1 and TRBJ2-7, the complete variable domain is KAGVTQTPRYLIKTRGQQVTLSCSPISGHRSVSWYQQTPGQGLQFLFEYFSETQRNKGNFPGRFSGRQFSNSRSEMNVSTLELGDSALYLCASSLVVGRGGYEQYFGPGTRLTVT.

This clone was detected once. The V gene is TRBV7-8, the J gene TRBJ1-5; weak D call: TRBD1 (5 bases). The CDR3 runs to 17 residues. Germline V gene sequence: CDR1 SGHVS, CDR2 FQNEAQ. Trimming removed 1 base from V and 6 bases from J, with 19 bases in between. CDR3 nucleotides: TGTGCCAGCAGCTTAGACCCCCAAGCCAGGGCTGGTCAGCCCCAGCATTTT. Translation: CASSLDPQARAGQPQHF.

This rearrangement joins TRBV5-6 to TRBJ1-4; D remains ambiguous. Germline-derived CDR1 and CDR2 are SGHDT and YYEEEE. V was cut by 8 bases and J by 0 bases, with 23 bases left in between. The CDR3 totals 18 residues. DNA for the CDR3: TGTGCCAGTTCGGGAGGCGACGGCCCCGTCGCAACTAATGAAAAACTGTTTTTT. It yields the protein CASSGGDGPVATNEKLFF.

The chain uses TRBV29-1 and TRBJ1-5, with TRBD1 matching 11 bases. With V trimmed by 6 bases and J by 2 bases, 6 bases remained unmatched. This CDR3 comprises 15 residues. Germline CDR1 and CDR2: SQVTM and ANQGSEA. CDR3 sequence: CSVGQGANGNQPQHF. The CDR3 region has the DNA TGCAGCGTCGGACAGGGGGCTAATGGCAATCAGCCCCAGCATTTT.

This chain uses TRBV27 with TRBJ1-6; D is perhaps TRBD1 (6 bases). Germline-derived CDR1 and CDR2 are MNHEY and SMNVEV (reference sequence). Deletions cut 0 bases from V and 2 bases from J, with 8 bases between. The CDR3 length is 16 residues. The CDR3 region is CASSLSGQTYNSPLHF. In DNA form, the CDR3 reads TGTGCCAGCAGTTTATCGGGACAAACCTATAATTCACCCCTCCACTTT.

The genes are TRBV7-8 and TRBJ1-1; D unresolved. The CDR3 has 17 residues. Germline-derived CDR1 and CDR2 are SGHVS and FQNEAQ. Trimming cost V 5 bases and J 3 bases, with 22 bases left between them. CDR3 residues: CASSPKLAALRDTEAFF. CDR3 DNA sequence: TGTGCCAGCAGCCCCAAACTGGCAGCCCTGAGGGACACTGAAGCTTTCTTT. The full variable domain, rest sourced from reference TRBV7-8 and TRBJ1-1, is GAGVSQSPRYKVAKRGQDVALRCDPISGHVSLFWYQQALGQGPEFLTYFQNEAQLDKSGLPSDRFFAERPEGSVSTLKIQRTQQEDSAVYLCASSPKLAALRDTEAFFGQGTRLTVV.

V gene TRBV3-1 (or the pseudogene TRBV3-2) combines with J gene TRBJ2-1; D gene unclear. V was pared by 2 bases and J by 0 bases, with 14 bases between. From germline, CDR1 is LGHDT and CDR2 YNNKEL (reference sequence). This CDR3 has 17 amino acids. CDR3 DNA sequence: TGTGCCAGCAGCCAAAGGTTGGGCAGCAGCTCCTACAATGAGCAGTTCTTC. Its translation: CASSQRLGSSSYNEQFF.

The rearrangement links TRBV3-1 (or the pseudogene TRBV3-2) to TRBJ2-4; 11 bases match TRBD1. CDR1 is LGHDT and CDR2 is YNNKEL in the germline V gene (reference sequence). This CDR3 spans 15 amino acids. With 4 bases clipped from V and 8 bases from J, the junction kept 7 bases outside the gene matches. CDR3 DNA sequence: TGTGCCAGCAGCCTGGGACAGGGGGACAGAGACATTCAGTACTTC. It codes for CASSLGQGDRDIQYF.

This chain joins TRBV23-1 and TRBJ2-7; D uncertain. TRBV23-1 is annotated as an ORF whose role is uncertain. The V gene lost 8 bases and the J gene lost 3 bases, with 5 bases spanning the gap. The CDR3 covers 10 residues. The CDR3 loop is CASCYYEQYF. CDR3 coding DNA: TGCGCCAGCTGCTACTACGAGCAGTACTTC.